These 30 T cell receptor beta chains came from one sample sequenced in a study of T cell responses to AZD1222 COVID-19 vaccine. Method: immunoSEQ multiplex PCR; TCRdb's copy keeps in-frame clones and lacks some. The table has about 120,000 clones, 85% to 90% seen once. The input for sequencing was peripheral blood, taken on day 0 of AZD1222 vaccination. The receptors derive from an adult in good health.

The V and J genes are TRBV5-1 and TRBJ1-5; 7 bases align to TRBD1. J was trimmed by 4 bases and V by 0 bases; bases with no gene match: 4. The CDR3 totals 15 residues. The germline V gene has CDR1 SGHRS and CDR2 YFSETQ. Here the CDR3 DNA reads TGCGCCAGCAGCTTGGGAGGGGGCCCTAATCAGCCCCAGCATTTT. It specifies CASSLGGGPNQPQHF.

This clone has only one observation. The chain couples TRBV15 to TRBJ1-2, with D perhaps TRBD1 (5 bases). The CDR3 loop spans 12 amino acids. Looked up from germline, CDR1 is LNHNV and CDR2 is YYDKDF (reference sequence). V was clipped by 0 bases and J by 14 bases, with 13 bases between them. The CDR3 spells CATSRDRGTRTF. CDR3 nucleotide sequence: TGTGCCACCAGCAGAGATCGGGGGACGCGGACCTTC.

This chain uses TRBV27 with TRBJ2-7, with D maybe TRBD2 (5 bases). Germline V gene sequence: CDR1 MNHEY, CDR2 SMNVEV (reference sequence). V was trimmed by 2 bases and J by 3 bases, leaving 8 bases between them. There are 13 residues in the CDR3. CDR3 nucleotide sequence: TGTGCCAGCAGTTTAACGGGGATCTACGAGCAGTACTTC. It codes for CASSLTGIYEQYF.

This chain connects TRBV18 to TRBJ2-1, with no clear D. This CDR3 is 12 amino acids long. V was pared by 3 bases and J by 7 bases, with 7 bases between. Looked up from germline, CDR1 is KGHSH and CDR2 is LQKENI. CDR3 residues: CASSPVGNEQFF. CDR3 nucleotides: TGTGCCAGCTCACCGGTGGGAAATGAGCAGTTCTTC.

The chain has TRBV24-1 and TRBJ2-3, with TRBD2 identical over 11 bases. This CDR3 comprises 18 residues. Unmatched junction bases numbered 12, after V lost 3 bases and J lost 5 bases. CDR1 KGHDR and CDR2 SFDVKD come from the germline V gene. The chain's CDR3 is CATSDPKLAGGGGDTQYF. In nucleotides, the CDR3 is TGTGCCACCAGTGATCCAAAGCTAGCGGGAGGTGGGGGAGATACGCAGTATTTT.

Written as DNA, the CDR3 is TGTGCCAGCGGTCGGGTCGGGGGGTCCTACGAGCAGTACTTC. As protein: CASGRVGGSYEQYF. The J gene is TRBJ2-7, the V gene TRBV7-8; 7 nucleotides align to TRBD2. CDR3 size: 14 residues. Germline values: CDR1 SGHVS, CDR2 FQNEAQ. V gave up 8 bases and J gave up 1 base; unmatched junction bases: 8.

This clone has a single count. The J gene is TRBJ1-4, the V gene TRBV28; D gene unclear. Per germline, CDR1 MDHEN and CDR2 SYDVKM. There are 14 residues in the CDR3. Trimming stripped 6 bases from V and 5 bases from J, with 13 bases between. CDR3 coding DNA: TGTGCCAGCAGCTTTCAGCGGGCAAATGAAAAACTGTTTTTT. Residues: CASSFQRANEKLFF.

This clone was found once. This chain joins TRBV7-6 and TRBJ2-1; D ambiguous. V lost 2 bases to trimming and J lost 10 bases, with 9 bases between them. From germline, CDR1 is SGHVS and CDR2 FNYEAQ. The CDR3 totals 12 residues. CDR3 nucleotides: TGTGCCAGCAGCTTAAGCTGGGCAGAGCAGTTCTTC. The encoded protein is CASSLSWAEQFF.

The rearrangement links TRBV11-2 to TRBJ1-4, with D possibly being TRBD1 (5 bases). V shed 1 base and J shed 7 bases, with 10 bases lying between them. CDR1 SGHAT and CDR2 FQNNGV come from the germline V gene. CDR3 length equals 14 residues. The CDR3 is CASSLGPGGEKLFF. The CDR3 DNA reads as TGTGCCAGCAGCTTAGGACCCGGGGGTGAAAAACTGTTTTTT.

V usage is TRBV19 and J usage is TRBJ2-1; no clear D. Trimming removed 5 bases from V and 0 bases from J, with 14 bases in between. The CDR3 is 16 residues long. Germline CDR1 reads LNHDA; CDR2 reads SQIVND (reference sequence). Here the CDR3 DNA reads TGTGCCAGTAGTCCTCTTTTGGAGAGCTCCTACAATGAGCAGTTCTTC. This sequence encodes CASSPLLESSYNEQFF.

The chain links TRBV6-5 to TRBJ2-4; D not certain. V dropped 6 bases and J dropped 4 bases, with 16 bases sitting between them. Germline CDR1 and CDR2: MNHEY and SVGAGI. The CDR3 has 15 amino acids. CDR3 region: CASRPHTDPKNIQYF. CDR3 in DNA: TGTGCCAGCAGGCCTCACACAGATCCGAAAAACATTCAGTACTTC.

The chain is built from TRBV15 and TRBJ1-5, with no clear D. The CDR3 runs 15 residues. Per the germline V gene, CDR1 is LNHNV and CDR2 is YYDKDF (reference sequence). V lost 0 bases and J lost 4, with 10 bases in between. Here the CDR3 reads CATSRDRAENQPQHF. CDR3 coding DNA: TGTGCCACCAGCAGAGATCGGGCGGAAAATCAGCCCCAGCATTTT.

This rearrangement joins TRBV7-6 to TRBJ2-7; maybe TRBD1 (6 bases). Trimming cost V 0 bases and J 2 bases, with 14 bases left between them. The CDR3 is 16 amino acids. The V gene's germline CDR1 is SGHVS and CDR2 FNYEAQ. CDR3 nucleotide sequence: TGTGCCAGCAGCTTAGCTCCGAGGGGGTCCGCCTACGAGCAGTACTTC. As protein: CASSLAPRGSAYEQYF.

The genes are TRBV30 and TRBJ1-4; D may be TRBD1 (6 bases). The CDR3 sequence is 12 residues long. Deletions cut 8 bases from V and 8 bases from J, with 15 bases between. CDR1 and CDR2 from the germline V gene are GTSNPN and SVGIG (reference sequence). CDR3 in DNA: TGTGCCGGGGGCGGGGGGGGCGAAAAACTGTTTTTT. Protein product: CAGGGGGEKLFF.

The rearrangement uses TRBV7-9 and TRBJ1-4; 9 nucleotides agree with TRBD1. V lost 7 bases and J lost 4; bases outside the gene matches: 10. The V gene's germline CDR1 is SEHNR and CDR2 FQNEAQ (reference sequence). CDR3 size: 16 residues. CDR3 region: CASISGQGLNNEKLFF. Written as DNA, the CDR3 is TGTGCCAGCATTTCGGGACAGGGCCTTAATAATGAAAAACTGTTTTTT.

The chain links TRBV7-9 to TRBJ1-1; D possibly corresponds to TRBD1 (6 bases). The CDR3 has 15 residues. The V end was cut by 4 bases, the J end by 0 bases, with 12 bases between. In germline, CDR1 is SEHNR, CDR2 FQNEAQ (reference sequence). The CDR3 nucleotides read TGTGCCAGCAGCTCTCAGGGGAAATTGAACACTGAAGCTTTCTTT. The encoded protein is CASSSQGKLNTEAFF.

The rearrangement links TRBV19 to TRBJ2-4, with D tentatively TRBD1 (7 bases). Germline assignment: CDR1 LNHDA and CDR2 SQIVND (reference sequence). CDR3 length: 12 residues. V dropped 3 bases and J dropped 15 bases, with 15 bases sitting between them. CDR3 residues: CASSIRGESRYF. In DNA form, the CDR3 reads TGTGCCAGTAGTATCAGGGGGGAAAGTCGGTACTTC.

This clone was picked up a small number of times. The chain employs TRBV6-5 and TRBJ1-4; D might be TRBD1 (5 bases). The CDR3 length is 14 residues. Trimming cost V 2 bases and J 10 bases, with 14 bases left between them. Looked up from germline, CDR1 is MNHEY and CDR2 is SVGAGI. The CDR3 spells CASSYDQGGGKLFF. The CDR3 DNA reads TGTGCCAGCAGTTACGACCAGGGTGGGGGAAAACTGTTTTTT.

The J gene is TRBJ1-5, the V gene TRBV19; the D is unclear. This CDR3 is built from 17 residues. Trimming left V 3 bases short and J 0 bases short, with 15 bases between. CDR1 and CDR2 (germline): LNHDA, SQIVND (reference sequence). The CDR3 nucleotides read TGTGCCAGTAGTATGGAGACGGCAACTTATAGCAATCAGCCCCAGCATTTT. It encodes CASSMETATYSNQPQHF.

The rearrangement joins TRBV9 to TRBJ2-7, with D maybe TRBD2 (5 bases). The CDR3 is 15 amino acids. Trimming removed 3 bases at V and 4 bases at J, with 17 bases between. Per the germline V gene, CDR1 is SGDLS and CDR2 is YYNGEE. In nucleotides, the CDR3 is TGTGCCAGCAGCGGGGCGGCGGACGGGGTATACGAGCAGTACTTC. Its translation is CASSGAADGVYEQYF.

The rearrangement links TRBV25-1 to TRBJ1-2; 10 bases are shared with TRBD1. The length of the CDR3 is 15 residues. Germline CDR1 and CDR2: MGHDK and SYGVNS. The junction had 11 bases not matched to a gene; V was cut back by 6 bases and J by 7 bases. The CDR3 here is CASRGAGTGVVGYTF. DNA of the CDR3: TGTGCCAGCAGGGGTGCCGGGACAGGGGTTGTTGGCTACACCTTC.

The chain has TRBV9 and TRBJ1-3; TRBD1 might be the D (6 bases). The CDR3 length is 12 residues. Trimming removed 1 base from V and 11 bases from J, with 10 bases in between. Germline values: CDR1 SGDLS, CDR2 YYNGEE. DNA for the CDR3: TGTGCCAGCAGCGTAAGGGGGAACGCCATATATTTT. Amino acids: CASSVRGNAIYF.

This clone was picked up one time. The CDR3 region is CASSSRQGLNEKLFF. The CDR3 region has the DNA TGTGCCAGCAGTTCCCGACAGGGTCTTAATGAAAAACTGTTTTTT. The chain is built from TRBV27 and TRBJ1-4, with 7 positions matching TRBD1. Per germline, CDR1 MNHEY and CDR2 SMNVEV (reference sequence). The J segment lost 4 bases and the V segment lost 4 bases, leaving 6 bases of the junction unmatched. The CDR3 runs 15 residues.

The chain recombines TRBV12-3 or TRBV12-4 with TRBJ1-5, with TRBD1 as a possible D gene (5 bases). The length of the CDR3 is 12 residues. Trimming removed 5 bases at V and 13 bases at J, with 15 bases between. The CDR3 nucleotides read TGTGCCAGCAGTCCCGACAGCGTGAAACAGCATTTT. It specifies CASSPDSVKQHF.

The rearrangement uses TRBV9 and TRBJ1-3; unclear D gene. CDR1 SGDLS and CDR2 YYNGEE come from the germline V gene. The CDR3 has 17 residues. The V end lost 3 bases, the J end lost 0 bases, and 16 bases lay between the germline ends. The CDR3 spells CASSGRGLVGSGNTIYF. CDR3 nucleotide sequence: TGTGCCAGCAGCGGACGGGGTTTAGTAGGCTCTGGAAACACCATATATTTT.

V usage is TRBV6-5 and J usage is TRBJ1-3; weak D call: TRBD1 (6 bases). V was trimmed by 6 bases and J by 1 base, leaving 13 bases between them. Germline V gives CDR1 MNHEY, CDR2 SVGAGI. The length of the CDR3 is 15 residues. The CDR3 region is CASRLYRASGNTIYF. The CDR3 nucleotides read TGTGCCAGCAGACTCTACAGGGCTTCTGGAAACACCATATATTTT.

This clone was seen a single time. The chain employs TRBV29-1 and TRBJ1-2; D may be TRBD1 (5 bases). The CDR3 sequence is 14 residues long. Germline V gives CDR1 SQVTM, CDR2 ANQGSEA. With 4 bases removed from V and 4 bases from J, the gap between germline ends came to 16 bases. This CDR3 reads CSVVGTLGVYGYTF. The CDR3 DNA sequence: TGCAGCGTTGTGGGGACTTTAGGGGTCTATGGCTACACCTTC. The full variable domain, its missing parts supplied by reference TRBV29-1 and TRBJ1-2, is SAVISQKPSRDICQRGTSLTIQCQVDSQVTMMFWYRQQPGQSLTLIATANQGSEATYESGFVIDKFPISRPNLTFSTLTVSNMSPEDSSIYLCSVVGTLGVYGYTFGSGTRLTVV.

The rearrangement links TRBV3-1 (or the pseudogene TRBV3-2) to TRBJ1-3; D perhaps matches TRBD1 (6 bases). V was trimmed by 4 bases and J by 4 bases, leaving 14 bases between them. The CDR3 runs 15 residues. In germline, CDR1 is LGHDT, CDR2 YNNKEL (reference sequence). This CDR3 reads CASSLIRGHGNTIYF. Written as DNA, the CDR3 is TGTGCCAGCAGCCTTATACGGGGGCACGGAAACACCATATATTTT.

V and J are TRBV7-4 and TRBJ1-6; 7 bases fit TRBD1. CDR1 and CDR2 (germline): SGHVT, SQSDAQ. CDR3 length: 14 amino acids. The V and J ends lost 9 bases and 5 bases, in that order; junction bases with no gene match: 7. The CDR3 DNA follows: TGTGCCAGACACGGGACAGAAAATAATTCACCCCTCCACTTT. Its protein product is CARHGTENNSPLHF.

This clone was seen once. The chain uses TRBV27 and TRBJ1-4; TRBD1 is a possible D gene (6 bases). The ends were cut back, 10 bases at V and 8 bases at J, with 20 bases in the middle. The length of the CDR3 is 14 residues. Germline V gives CDR1 MNHEY, CDR2 SMNVEV (reference sequence). The CDR3 bases are TGTGCCACGGGGGCTATAGGGTCGGCCGAAAAACTGTTTTTT. Protein: CATGAIGSAEKLFF.